Shown below are 21 T cell receptor beta chains from a single sample sequenced in a study of graft-versus-host responses after intestinal transplantation. Measured with immunoSEQ multiplex PCR; TCRdb has only the in-frame clones, and not every one. This sample has around 17,000 clones, with roughly 80% found just once. Graft tissue was processed to release intraepithelial and lamina propria lymphocytes. The material was ileum tissue, obtained 17 days after transplant. Receptors originate from a human patient who received an intestinal transplant, so some T cells may come from the graft donor.

This clone was observed a handful of times. V is TRBV14 and J is TRBJ1-1; no clear D. Germline V gene lookup returns CDR1 SGHDN and CDR2 FVKESK. Trimming took 0 bases from V and 6 from J, leaving 14 bases between them. This CDR3 spans 15 amino acids. The CDR3 is CASSQDLGLPAEAFF. For the CDR3, the DNA is TGTGCCAGCAGCCAAGATCTCGGGCTGCCTGCTGAAGCTTTCTTT.

The rearrangement links TRBV6-5 to TRBJ2-7; D gene uncertain. The CDR3 is 15 amino acids. V lost 0 bases, J lost 2 bases, and 11 bases lay in between. Per germline, CDR1 MNHEY and CDR2 SVGAGI. The CDR3 reads CASSYSRATAYEQYF. The CDR3 DNA reads TGTGCCAGCAGTTACTCCCGGGCTACGGCCTACGAGCAGTACTTC.

The chain recombines TRBV4-2 with TRBJ2-2, with 10 nucleotides matching TRBD2. The CDR3 is 18 amino acids. Trimming removed 0 bases from V and 1 base from J; junction bases left unmatched: 5. Germline V gives CDR1 LGHNA, CDR2 YNFKEQ. CDR3 bases: TGTGCCAGCAGCCAAGATTGGACTAGCGGAGAGAACACCGGGGAGCTGTTTTTT. It codes for CASSQDWTSGENTGELFF.

The V call is TRBV7-8, the J call TRBJ2-1, with 8 bases lining up with TRBD2. The J segment lost 8 bases and the V segment lost 1 base, leaving 10 bases of the junction unmatched. This CDR3 spans 16 amino acids. Germline V CDR1 and CDR2: SGHVS, FQNEAQ. CDR3: CASSLELAGRLYEQFF. The CDR3 DNA reads as TGTGCCAGCAGCTTAGAGTTAGCGGGACGTTTATATGAGCAGTTCTTC.

The chain recombines TRBV5-4 with TRBJ2-3; D is perhaps TRBD2 (5 bases). The CDR3 sequence is 13 residues long. Germline lookup yields CDR1 SGHNT and CDR2 YYREEE (reference sequence). V lost 5 bases, J lost 2 bases, and 9 bases lay in between. CDR3 protein: CASRRTFTDTQYF. DNA for the CDR3: TGTGCCAGCAGACGGACTTTCACAGATACGCAGTATTTT.

This chain uses TRBV7-9 with TRBJ1-1; D may be TRBD1 (6 bases). The CDR3 consists of 14 residues. In germline, CDR1 is SEHNR, CDR2 FQNEAQ (reference sequence). The V gene lost 5 bases and the J gene lost 1 base, with 11 bases spanning the gap. The CDR3, as DNA: TGTGCCAGCAGCCCAGGGGCAGGGAACACTGAAGCTTTCTTT. Amino acid sequence: CASSPGAGNTEAFF.

This chain uses TRBV6-5 with TRBJ1-2, with 7 bases identical to TRBD1. CDR1 is MNHEY, CDR2 SVGAGI, per germline. The CDR3 is 14 amino acids. V was clipped by 6 bases and J by 2 bases; unmatched bases: 6. CDR3 sequence: CASRRDRDNYGYTF. The CDR3, as DNA: TGTGCCAGCAGGAGAGACAGGGACAACTATGGCTACACCTTC.

The J gene is TRBJ2-5, the V gene TRBV5-5; D perhaps matches TRBD1 (5 bases). Germline V gene data show CDR1 as SGHKS and CDR2 as YYEKEE (reference sequence). The CDR3 consists of 15 residues. Trimming removed 5 bases from V and 6 bases from J, with 20 bases in between. The CDR3 here is CASRYHRTSGKTQYF. In nucleotides, the CDR3 is TGTGCCAGCAGATACCACAGGACGTCAGGAAAGACCCAGTACTTC.

The chain carries TRBV4-3 and TRBJ1-5, with no clear D. This CDR3 is built from 14 residues. V gave up 3 bases and J gave up 5 bases, with 11 bases separating them. Germline CDR1 LGHNA, CDR2 YSLEER. Here the CDR3 DNA reads TGCGCCAGCAGCCAGACAACTACTCATCAGCCCCAGCATTTT. Amino acid sequence: CASSQTTTHQPQHF.

V and J are TRBV7-9 and TRBJ2-1; 9 bases line up with TRBD2. V dropped 4 bases and J dropped 9; count of bases not matched to a gene: 10. This CDR3 has 15 residues. Germline CDR1 reads SEHNR; CDR2 reads FQNEAQ (reference sequence). CDR3 DNA: TGTGCCAGCAGCTCTAGTGGGACTAGCTATGGTGAGCAGTTCTTC. Translation gives CASSSSGTSYGEQFF.

The genes are TRBV15 and TRBJ1-1; possible D gene TRBD1, 6 bases. V lost 1 base, J lost 10 bases, and 13 bases lay in between. Germline loops: CDR1 LNHNV, CDR2 YYDKDF (reference sequence). The CDR3 is 13 amino acids. The CDR3 protein is CATSRVGGRAAFF. The CDR3, as DNA: TGTGCCACCAGCAGAGTAGGGGGGCGCGCAGCTTTCTTT. The full variable domain, its missing parts supplied by reference TRBV15 and TRBJ1-1, is DAMVIQNPRYQVTQFGKPVTLSCSQTLNHNVMYWYQQKSSQAPKLLFHYYDKDFNNEADTPDNFQSRRPNTSFCFLDIRSPGLGDTAMYLCATSRVGGRAAFFGQGTRLTVV.

The chain joins TRBV11-2 to TRBJ1-1; weak D call: TRBD1 (5 bases). The CDR3 sequence is 13 residues long. The ends were cut back, 1 base at V and 10 bases at J, with 13 bases in the middle. Germline CDR1 and CDR2: SGHAT and FQNNGV. The CDR3 loop reads CASSLVLGGGAFF. The CDR3 DNA is TGTGCCAGCAGCTTAGTGCTCGGCGGGGGAGCTTTCTTT.

The chain employs TRBV28 and TRBJ2-7; TRBD2 matches 8 bases. Trimming removed 6 bases from V and 0 bases from J; junction bases left unmatched: 4. Germline CDR1 is MDHEN and CDR2 is SYDVKM. The CDR3 extends over 14 amino acids. CDR3 DNA: TGTGCCAGCAGACCCAGCGGGAGCTCCTACGAGCAGTACTTC. This sequence encodes CASRPSGSSYEQYF.

The CDR3 sequence is CAISEPYTFSGRNTGELFF. The CDR3 DNA is TGTGCCATCAGTGAGCCCTATACATTTAGCGGGAGGAACACCGGGGAGCTGTTTTTT. The chain recombines TRBV10-3 with TRBJ2-2, with 9 bases aligning to TRBD2. Germline CDR1 is ENHRY and CDR2 is SYGVKD. This CDR3 has 19 amino acids. Unmatched junction bases numbered 11, after V lost 2 bases and J lost 1 base.

The J gene is TRBJ2-7, the V gene TRBV5-1; 7 bases align to TRBD1. Germline lookup yields CDR1 SGHRS and CDR2 YFSETQ. The trim removed 0 bases at V and 1 base at J, leaving 4 bases unmatched. CDR3 size: 15 residues. CDR3 bases: TGCGCCAGCAGCTTGGGCCCGACAGGGTCCTACGAGCAGTACTTC. Protein: CASSLGPTGSYEQYF.

This chain connects TRBV6-5 to TRBJ2-2, with D possibly being TRBD2 (6 bases). The CDR3 contains 16 residues. Trimming pared 0 bases from V and 5 bases from J, leaving 13 bases between. CDR1 and CDR2 (germline): MNHEY, SVGAGI. The CDR3 loop reads CASSYSRGFGTGELFF. CDR3 sequence (DNA): TGTGCCAGCAGTTACTCACGGGGGTTCGGGACCGGGGAGCTGTTTTTT.

The V and J genes are TRBV7-9 and TRBJ2-7, with D hard to call. Germline CDR1 is SEHNR and CDR2 is FQNEAQ (reference sequence). V gave up 5 bases and J gave up 6 bases, with 14 bases separating them. CDR3 length equals 13 residues. The CDR3 DNA reads as TGTGCCAGCAGCCCCGGTGGGCTGGGCGAGCAGTACTTC. Its translation is CASSPGGLGEQYF.

The gene calls are TRBV9 and TRBJ2-3; D ambiguous. In germline, CDR1 is SGDLS, CDR2 YYNGEE. Trimming pared 2 bases from V and 4 bases from J, leaving 8 bases between. The CDR3 sequence is 13 residues long. CDR3 nucleotides: TGTGCCAGCAGCGTGAATTCGGCAGATACGCAGTATTTT. The encoded protein is CASSVNSADTQYF.

This clone has a single count. The CDR3 DNA reads as TGTGCCAGCAGACTAGCGGAGAACTACGAGCAGTACTTC. It translates to CASRLAENYEQYF. V usage is TRBV27 and J usage is TRBJ2-5, with 8 bases that match TRBD2. The J call may not be correct, given that the DNA end is closer to TRBJ2-7. The CDR3 spans 13 residues. Germline V gives CDR1 MNHEY, CDR2 SMNVEV (reference sequence).

V and J are TRBV4-1 and TRBJ2-7; TRBD2 agrees at 8 bases. From germline, CDR1 is MGHRA and CDR2 YSYEKL. This CDR3 contains 16 residues. The V segment lost 3 bases and the J segment 2 bases; nucleotides outside the gene matches: 9. The CDR3 coding sequence is TGCGCCAGCAGCCACGGGCTAGCGGGCTCGCCCTACGAGCAGTACTTC. This sequence encodes CASSHGLAGSPYEQYF.

Turning to this clone: At one boundary the junction diverges from the germline segment, which might be a read error. The chain employs TRBV7-7 and TRBJ2-2; 11 nucleotides match TRBD1. Germline CDR1 reads SSHAT; CDR2 reads FNYEAQ (reference sequence). CDR3 size: 18 residues. In DNA, the CDR3 is TGTGCTAGCAGCTTAGATGCGGGACAGGGGGCGAACACCGGGGAGCTGTTTTTT. It encodes CASSLDAGQGANTGELFF.